This T cell receptor (beta chain) was sequenced during a study of blood T cell repertoires in COVID-19. Study-wide context: The United States, Italy and Spain provided the acute and convalescent COVID-19 samples.

Per the original data handling: From reference gene primer amplification, estimates of nucleated cell counts were derived. Only in-frame clones appear in the TCRdb table, and some are missing; sequencing was by immunoSEQ multiplex PCR. V and J calls and clone size are copied from that table; D and trimming were computed from the DNA. The sample yields more than 200,000 clones, around 89% seen once. This clonotype originated in a man in his 70s with acute or convalescent COVID-19. Sample: peripheral blood.

The CDR3 protein is CASSFSGSVTGELFF. DNA for the CDR3: TGTGCCAGCAGCTTCAGCGGGAGTGTCACCGGGGAGCTGTTTTTT. This sequence joins TRBV9 and TRBJ2-2, with TRBD2 identical over 8 bases. This CDR3 is 15 amino acids long. From germline, CDR1 is SGDLS and CDR2 YYNGEE. The trim removed 4 bases at V and 4 bases at J, leaving 6 bases unmatched.